This T cell receptor beta chain was obtained from a study of early T cells in non-severe SARS-CoV-2 infection. TCRdb recomputed calls from the 5' RACE reads with MiXCR, one row per CDR3 protein. Here the sample spans about 130,000 distinct CDR3 sequences, 15% being singletons. The sample holds many counts of this clonotype. V lost 2 bases to trimming and J lost 9 bases, with 15 bases between them. This CDR3 is built from 15 residues. The germline gives CDR1 SGHRS, CDR2 YFSETQ. The sequenced sample consisted of whole blood. J is TRBJ1-6 and V is TRBV5-1; TRBD1 might be the D (6 bases). The source of this sequence is an adult who was a healthcare worker with PCR-confirmed SARS-CoV-2 infection or an uninfected control (not recorded which). The CDR3 loop is CASSLRDTLTSPLHF. CDR3 nucleotides: TGCGCCAGCAGCTTAAGGGACACCCTAACTTCACCCCTCCACTTT.